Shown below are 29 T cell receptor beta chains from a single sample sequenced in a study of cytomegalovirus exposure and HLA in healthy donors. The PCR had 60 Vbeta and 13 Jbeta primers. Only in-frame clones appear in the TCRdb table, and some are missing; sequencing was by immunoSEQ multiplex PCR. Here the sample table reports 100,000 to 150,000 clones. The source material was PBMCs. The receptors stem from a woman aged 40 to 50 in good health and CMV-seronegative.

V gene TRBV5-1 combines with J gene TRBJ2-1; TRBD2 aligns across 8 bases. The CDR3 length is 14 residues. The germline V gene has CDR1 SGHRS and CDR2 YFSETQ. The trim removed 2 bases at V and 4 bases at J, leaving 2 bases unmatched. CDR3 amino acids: CASSLAGDYNEQFF. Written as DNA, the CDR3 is TGCGCCAGCAGCTTAGCGGGGGATTACAATGAGCAGTTCTTC.

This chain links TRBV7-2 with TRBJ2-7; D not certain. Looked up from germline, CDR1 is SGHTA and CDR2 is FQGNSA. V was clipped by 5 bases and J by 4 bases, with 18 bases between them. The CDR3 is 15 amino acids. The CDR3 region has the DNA TGTGCCAGCAGCCCTTCCGTGCGCGTAGAGTACGAGCAGTACTTC. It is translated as CASSPSVRVEYEQYF.

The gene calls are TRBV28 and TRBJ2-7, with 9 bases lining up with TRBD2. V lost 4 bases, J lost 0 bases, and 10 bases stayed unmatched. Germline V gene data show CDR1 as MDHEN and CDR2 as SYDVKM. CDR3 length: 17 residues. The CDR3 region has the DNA TGTGCCAGCAGTTCAACTCGACTAGCGGAGAGCTCCTACGAGCAGTACTTC. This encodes CASSSTRLAESSYEQYF.

As DNA, the CDR3 is TGTGCCAGCAGCTTGGAATTAGCGGGGGAGACCCAGTACTTC. As protein: CASSLELAGETQYF. The chain uses TRBV5-4 and TRBJ2-5, with 8 bases identical to TRBD2. The CDR3 consists of 14 residues. Per the germline V gene, CDR1 is SGHNT and CDR2 is YYREEE (reference sequence). V was pared by 0 bases and J by 5 bases, with 3 bases of the junction left unmatched.

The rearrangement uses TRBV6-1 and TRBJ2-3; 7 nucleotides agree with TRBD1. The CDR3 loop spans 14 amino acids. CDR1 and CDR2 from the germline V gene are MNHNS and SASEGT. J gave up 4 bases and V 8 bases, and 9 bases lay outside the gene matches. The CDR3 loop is CASVEGGASDTQYF. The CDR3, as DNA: TGTGCCAGCGTAGAAGGGGGCGCCTCAGATACGCAGTATTTT.

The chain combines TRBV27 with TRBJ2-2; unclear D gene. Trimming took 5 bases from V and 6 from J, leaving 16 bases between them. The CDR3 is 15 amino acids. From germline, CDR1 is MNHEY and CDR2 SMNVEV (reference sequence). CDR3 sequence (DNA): TGTGCCAGCAGTGCAACCACTTCACGGGCCGGGGAGCTGTTTTTT. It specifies CASSATTSRAGELFF.

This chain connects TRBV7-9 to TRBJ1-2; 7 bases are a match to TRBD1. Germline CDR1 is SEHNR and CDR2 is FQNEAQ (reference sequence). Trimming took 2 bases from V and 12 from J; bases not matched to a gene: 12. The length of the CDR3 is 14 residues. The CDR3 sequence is CASSLTGTVIGDTF. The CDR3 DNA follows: TGTGCCAGCAGCTTAACCGGGACAGTAATAGGAGACACCTTC. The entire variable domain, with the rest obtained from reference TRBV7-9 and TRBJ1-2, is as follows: DTGVSQNPRHKITKRGQNVTFRCDPISEHNRLYWYRQTLGQGPEFLTYFQNEAQLEKSRLLSDRFSAERPKGSFSTLEIQRTEQGDSAMYLCASSLTGTVIGDTFGSGTRLTVV.

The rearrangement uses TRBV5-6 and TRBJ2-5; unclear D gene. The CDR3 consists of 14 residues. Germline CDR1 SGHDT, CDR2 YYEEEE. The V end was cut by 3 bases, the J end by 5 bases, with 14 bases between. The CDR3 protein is CASSSAGSWETQYF. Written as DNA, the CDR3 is TGTGCCAGCAGCTCCGCAGGTTCGTGGGAGACCCAGTACTTC.

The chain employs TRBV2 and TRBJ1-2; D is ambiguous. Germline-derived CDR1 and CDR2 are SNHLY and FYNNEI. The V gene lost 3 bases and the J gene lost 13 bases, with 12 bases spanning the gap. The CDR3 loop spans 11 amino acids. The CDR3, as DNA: TGTGCCAGCAGTGAGCAGGTTTTCGGCACCTTC. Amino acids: CASSEQVFGTF.

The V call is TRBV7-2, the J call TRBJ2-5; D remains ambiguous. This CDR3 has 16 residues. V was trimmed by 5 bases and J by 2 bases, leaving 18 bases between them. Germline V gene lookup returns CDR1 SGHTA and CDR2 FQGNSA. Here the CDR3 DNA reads TGTGCCAGCAGCGCCGGCGGAGCGAGTTCGCAAGAGACCCAGTACTTC. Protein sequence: CASSAGGASSQETQYF.

For the CDR3, the DNA is TGTGCCAGCAGCTTAGTGGGACAGGGGGCTGTAATCAATTCACCCCTCCACTTT. Protein product: CASSLVGQGAVINSPLHF. The V gene is TRBV7-2, the J gene TRBJ1-6; 12 bases agree with TRBD1. Germline CDR1 SGHTA, CDR2 FQGNSA. The CDR3 runs to 18 residues. V gave up 1 base and J gave up 7 bases; unmatched junction bases: 8.

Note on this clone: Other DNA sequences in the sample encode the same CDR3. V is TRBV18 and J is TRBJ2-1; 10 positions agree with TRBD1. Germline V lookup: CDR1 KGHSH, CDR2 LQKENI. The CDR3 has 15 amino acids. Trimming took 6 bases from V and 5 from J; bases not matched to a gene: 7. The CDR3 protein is CASSPGQGSNNEQFF. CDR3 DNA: TGTGCCAGCTCGCCGGGACAGGGGTCCAACAATGAGCAGTTCTTC.

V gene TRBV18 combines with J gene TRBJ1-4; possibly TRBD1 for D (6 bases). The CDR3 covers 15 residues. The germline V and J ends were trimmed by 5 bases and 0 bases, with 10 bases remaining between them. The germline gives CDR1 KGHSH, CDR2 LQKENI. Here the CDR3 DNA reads TGTGCCAGCTCATCACGGACAGCAACTAATGAAAAACTGTTTTTT. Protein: CASSSRTATNEKLFF. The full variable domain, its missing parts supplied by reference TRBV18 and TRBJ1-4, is NAGVMQNPRHLVRRRGQEARLRCSPMKGHSHVYWYRQLPEEGLKFMVYLQKENIIDESGMPKERFSAEFPKEGPSILRIQQVVRGDSAAYFCASSSRTATNEKLFFGSGTQLSVL.

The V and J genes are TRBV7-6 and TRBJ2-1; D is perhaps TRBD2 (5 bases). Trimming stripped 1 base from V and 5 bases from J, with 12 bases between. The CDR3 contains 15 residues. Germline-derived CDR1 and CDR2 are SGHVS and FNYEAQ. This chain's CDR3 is CASSLGSSTNNEQFF. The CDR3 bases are TGTGCCAGCAGCTTAGGGTCTAGCACCAACAATGAGCAGTTCTTC.

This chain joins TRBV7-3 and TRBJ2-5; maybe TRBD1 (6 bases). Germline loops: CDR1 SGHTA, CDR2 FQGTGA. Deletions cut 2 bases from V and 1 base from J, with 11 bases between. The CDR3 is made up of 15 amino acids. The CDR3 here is CASSLVGTTQETQYF. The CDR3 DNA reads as TGTGCCAGCAGCTTAGTGGGGACAACCCAAGAGACCCAGTACTTC.

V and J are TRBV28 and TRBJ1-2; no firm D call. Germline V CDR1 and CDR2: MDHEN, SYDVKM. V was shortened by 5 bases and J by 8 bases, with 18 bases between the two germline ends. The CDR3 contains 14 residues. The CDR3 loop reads CASSPDRMTGGYTF. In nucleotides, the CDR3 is TGTGCCAGCAGTCCGGACCGGATGACGGGGGGCTACACCTTC.

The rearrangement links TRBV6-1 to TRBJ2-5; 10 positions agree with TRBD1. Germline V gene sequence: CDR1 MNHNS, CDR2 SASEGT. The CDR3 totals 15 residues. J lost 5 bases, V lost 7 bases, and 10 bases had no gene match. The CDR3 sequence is CASKPGQGVRETQYF. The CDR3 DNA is TGTGCCAGCAAACCCGGACAGGGGGTGAGGGAGACCCAGTACTTC.

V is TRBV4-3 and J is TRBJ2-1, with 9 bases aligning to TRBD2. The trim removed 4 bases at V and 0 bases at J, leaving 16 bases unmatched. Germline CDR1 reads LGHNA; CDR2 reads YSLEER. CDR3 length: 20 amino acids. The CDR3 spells CASSRSHSGTSSSSYNEQFF. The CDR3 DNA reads TGCGCCAGCAGCCGTAGCCATTCAGGGACTAGCTCCAGCTCCTACAATGAGCAGTTCTTC.

As DNA, the CDR3 is TGTGCCAGTAGTTCTTTACAGGGAAGTGCTAACTATGGCTACACCTTC. Translation gives CASSSLQGSANYGYTF. The chain employs TRBV19 and TRBJ1-2; D perhaps matches TRBD1 (6 bases). The V end lost 5 bases, the J end lost 0 bases, and 16 bases lay between the germline ends. The CDR3 length is 16 residues. The germline CDR1 and CDR2 sequences are LNHDA and SQIVND (reference sequence).

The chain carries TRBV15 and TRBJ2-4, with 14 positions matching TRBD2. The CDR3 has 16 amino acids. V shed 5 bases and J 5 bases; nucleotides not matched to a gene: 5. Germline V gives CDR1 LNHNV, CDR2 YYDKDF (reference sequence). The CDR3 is CATSGVTSGGENIQYF. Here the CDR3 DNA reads TGTGCCACCAGCGGCGTGACTAGCGGGGGGGAAAACATTCAGTACTTC.

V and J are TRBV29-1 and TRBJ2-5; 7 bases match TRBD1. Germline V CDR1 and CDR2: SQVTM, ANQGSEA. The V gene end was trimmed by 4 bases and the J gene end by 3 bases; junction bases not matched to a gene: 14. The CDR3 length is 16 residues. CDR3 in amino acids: CSVAEGAARVEETQYF. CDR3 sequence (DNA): TGCAGCGTTGCTGAGGGGGCGGCTAGAGTGGAAGAGACCCAGTACTTC.

This CDR3 is CASTPRSREDGYTF. As DNA, the CDR3 is TGTGCCAGCACCCCCAGGTCAAGGGAGGATGGCTACACCTTC. The V call is TRBV7-2, the J call TRBJ1-2, with D unresolved. Per germline, CDR1 SGHTA and CDR2 FQGNSA. The CDR3 has 14 residues. V was shortened by 7 bases and J by 6 bases, with 18 bases between the two germline ends.

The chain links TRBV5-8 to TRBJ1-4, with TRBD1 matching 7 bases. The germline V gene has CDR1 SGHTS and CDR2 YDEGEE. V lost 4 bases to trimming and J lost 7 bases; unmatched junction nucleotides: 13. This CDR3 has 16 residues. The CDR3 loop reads CASSAGQSSTGEKLFF. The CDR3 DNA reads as TGTGCCAGCAGCGCGGGACAGAGCTCGACTGGTGAAAAACTGTTTTTT.

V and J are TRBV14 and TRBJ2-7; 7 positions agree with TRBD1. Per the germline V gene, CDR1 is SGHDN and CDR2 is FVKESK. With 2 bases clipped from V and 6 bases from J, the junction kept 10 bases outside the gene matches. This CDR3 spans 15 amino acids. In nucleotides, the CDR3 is TGTGCCAGCAGCCAAAATCAGGGGGTGTCGAGCGAGCAGTACTTC. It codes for CASSQNQGVSSEQYF.

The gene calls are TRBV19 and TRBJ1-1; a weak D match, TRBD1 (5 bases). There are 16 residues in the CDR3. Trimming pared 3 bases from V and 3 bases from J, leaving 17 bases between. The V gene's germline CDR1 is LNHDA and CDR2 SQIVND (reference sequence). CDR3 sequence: CASSIGQGGMDTEAFF. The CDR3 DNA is TGTGCCAGTAGTATCGGGCAGGGAGGGATGGACACTGAAGCTTTCTTT.

Here the CDR3 DNA reads TGTGCCAGCAGCAAAGGACTAGCGGGGCGTATTGGGTACGACGAGCAGTACTTC. Its protein is CASSKGLAGRIGYDEQYF. The V call is TRBV7-9, the J call TRBJ2-7; 12 bases align to TRBD2. The CDR3 totals 18 residues. With 5 bases clipped from V and 5 bases from J, the junction kept 16 bases outside the gene matches. CDR1 and CDR2 from the germline V gene are SEHNR and FQNEAQ (reference sequence).

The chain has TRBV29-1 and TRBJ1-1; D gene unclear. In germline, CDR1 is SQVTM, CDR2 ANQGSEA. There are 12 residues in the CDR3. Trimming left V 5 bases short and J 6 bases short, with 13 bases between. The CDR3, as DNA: TGCAGCGTTATCCTCGGTCGGGCTGAAGCTTTCTTT. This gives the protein CSVILGRAEAFF.

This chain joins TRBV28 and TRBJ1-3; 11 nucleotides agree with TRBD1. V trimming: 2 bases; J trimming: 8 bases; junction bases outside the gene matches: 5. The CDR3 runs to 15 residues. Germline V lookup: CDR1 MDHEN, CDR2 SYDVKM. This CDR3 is CASSLGGTGGYTIYF. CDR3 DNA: TGTGCCAGCAGTTTAGGAGGGACAGGGGGTTACACCATATATTTT. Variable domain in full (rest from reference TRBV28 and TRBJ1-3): DVKVTQSSRYLVKRTGEKVFLECVQDMDHENMFWYRQDPGLGLRLIYFSYDVKMKEKGDIPEGYSVSREKKERFSLILESASTNQTSMYLCASSLGGTGGYTIYFGEGSWLTVV.

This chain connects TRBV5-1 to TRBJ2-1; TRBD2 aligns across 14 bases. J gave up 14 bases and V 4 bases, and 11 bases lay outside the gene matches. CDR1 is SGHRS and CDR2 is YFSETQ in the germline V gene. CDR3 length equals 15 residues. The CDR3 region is CASSPGTSGGRSEFF. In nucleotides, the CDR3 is TGCGCCAGCAGCCCCGGGACTAGCGGGGGCCGCAGCGAGTTCTTC.